This T cell receptor (beta chain) was profiled in a study of regulatory T cells in long-lasting Graves disease. This clonotype was seen many times. As yet, its antigen is unknown. The CDR3 runs to 13 residues. V dropped 1 base and J dropped 3 bases, with 9 bases sitting between them. CDR1 and CDR2 from the germline V gene are GTSNPN and SVGIG (reference sequence). Specified time point: newly diagnosed GD, antithyroid drugs for less than 3 months. Extracted RNA from PBMCs served as the source of the TCR library. Overall study findings and caveats: Compared with new cases, persistent Graves' patients showed reduced TCR diversity.

iRepertoire HTBI primers and Arm-PCR of CDR3 regions built TCR beta libraries. Authors' analysis steps: Throughout the samples, researchers identified roughly 59 TRBV and approximately 15 TRBJ segments. TCRdb ran MiXCR on the multiplex PCR reads and lists one entry per CDR3 protein. In this record, the V and J calls reflect TCRdb's handling and not the investigators' own analysis. The sample yields about 420,000 distinct CDR3 sequences, about 15% seen once. This same sample was also part of a study on T cells in Graves' hyperthyroidism and ophthalmopathy. That source notes: Over 18 months, lack of ophthalmopathy progression marked Graves' hyperthyroidism as stable.

The source material was peripheral blood mononuclear cells (PBMCs), sampled at new diagnosis, from a patient treated with antithyroid drugs. The V and J genes are TRBV30 and TRBJ1-1; D is possibly TRBD1 (5 bases). The receptor comes from a woman aged 18-29 years with Graves disease. CDR3 protein: CAWSARRDTEAFF. The CDR3 coding sequence is TGTGCCTGGAGTGCCCGCAGGGACACTGAAGCTTTCTTT.